A single sample gave rise to the 6 T cell receptor beta chains below, sequenced in a study of cytomegalovirus exposure and HLA in healthy donors. PCR involved 60 Vbeta and 13 Jbeta primers. Data came from immunoSEQ multiplex PCR; TCRdb stores just in-frame clones and leaves some out. The sample comprises 150,000 to 200,000 clones, 84% of which are singletons, and around 5% rests with the top ten. The sequencing input was PBMCs. These receptors were taken from a girl aged 5 to 17 in good health and CMV-seropositive.

The V and J genes are TRBV6-6 and TRBJ1-2; TRBD1 might be the D (5 bases). This CDR3 has 13 amino acids. From germline, CDR1 is MNHNY and CDR2 SVGAGI (reference sequence). The V end was cut by 3 bases, the J end by 5 bases, with 10 bases between. CDR3 sequence (DNA): TGTGCCAGCAGTTATGACAGAGAATATGGCTACACCTTC. Protein sequence: CASSYDREYGYTF.

The chain joins TRBV11-2 to TRBJ1-4; 7 bases line up with TRBD1. The germline CDR1 and CDR2 sequences are SGHAT and FQNNGV. V trimming: 5 bases; J trimming: 8 bases; junction bases outside the gene matches: 8. The CDR3 totals 14 residues. CDR3: CASSEDRVREKLFF. The CDR3 DNA reads as TGTGCCAGCAGCGAAGACAGGGTCAGAGAAAAACTGTTTTTT.

This clone is a singleton in its sample. This chain connects TRBV6-5 to TRBJ2-3; the match to TRBD2 covers 7 bases. V shed 8 bases and J 5 bases; nucleotides not matched to a gene: 13. Germline CDR1 MNHEY, CDR2 SVGAGI. The CDR3 consists of 15 residues. The CDR3 spells CASYHGGGSEDTQYF. CDR3 in DNA: TGTGCCAGCTATCATGGGGGGGGGTCGGAAGATACGCAGTATTTT.

The V call is TRBV5-1, the J call TRBJ1-2; 9 nucleotides align to TRBD1. The ends lost 3 bases at V and 0 bases at J; junction bases unmatched: 9. The germline gives CDR1 SGHRS, CDR2 YFSETQ. There are 17 residues in the CDR3. CDR3 sequence reads: CASSSRDRAQANYGYTF. DNA of the CDR3: TGCGCCAGCAGCTCCCGGGACAGGGCACAGGCTAACTATGGCTACACCTTC.

The chain couples TRBV19 to TRBJ2-5; 11 bases line up with TRBD2. V lost 7 bases, J lost 5 bases, and 12 bases stayed unmatched. The CDR3 length is 16 residues. Germline-derived CDR1 and CDR2 are LNHDA and SQIVND (reference sequence). CDR3 amino acids: CASTYSGGAVRETQYF. The CDR3 DNA is TGTGCCAGTACTTATAGCGGGGGGGCCGTACGGGAGACCCAGTACTTC.

The rearrangement links TRBV9 to TRBJ2-1; D unresolved. CDR3 length equals 13 residues. V dropped 4 bases and J dropped 7 bases, with 12 bases sitting between them. Germline values: CDR1 SGDLS, CDR2 YYNGEE. The CDR3 DNA sequence: TGTGCCAGCAGCTCACTATCACGTAATGAGCAGTTCTTC. This translates into CASSSLSRNEQFF. The full variable domain, rest sourced from reference TRBV9 and TRBJ2-1, is DSGVTQTPKHLITATGQRVTLRCSPRSGDLSVYWYQQSLDQGLQFLIQYYNGEERAKGNILERFSAQQFPDLHSELNLSSLELGDSALYFCASSSLSRNEQFFGPGTRLTVL.